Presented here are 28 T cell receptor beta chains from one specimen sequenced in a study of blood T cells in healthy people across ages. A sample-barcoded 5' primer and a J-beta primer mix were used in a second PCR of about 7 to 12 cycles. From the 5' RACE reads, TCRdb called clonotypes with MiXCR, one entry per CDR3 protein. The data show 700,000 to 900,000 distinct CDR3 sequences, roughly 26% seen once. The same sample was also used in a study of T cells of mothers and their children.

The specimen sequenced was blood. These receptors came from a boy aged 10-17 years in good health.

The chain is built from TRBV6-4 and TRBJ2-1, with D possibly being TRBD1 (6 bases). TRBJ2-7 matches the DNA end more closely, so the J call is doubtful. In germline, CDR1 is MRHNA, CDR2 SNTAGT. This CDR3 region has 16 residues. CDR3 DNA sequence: TGTGCCAGCAGTGACTCGCGGACAGTACCATCCACCGAGCAGTACTTC. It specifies CASSDSRTVPSTEQYF.

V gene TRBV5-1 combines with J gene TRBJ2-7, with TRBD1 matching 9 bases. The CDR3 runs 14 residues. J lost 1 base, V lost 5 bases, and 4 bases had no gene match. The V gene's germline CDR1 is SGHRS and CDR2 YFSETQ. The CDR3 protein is CASRSGQGSYEQYF. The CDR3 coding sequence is TGCGCCAGCAGATCCGGACAGGGGTCCTACGAGCAGTACTTC.

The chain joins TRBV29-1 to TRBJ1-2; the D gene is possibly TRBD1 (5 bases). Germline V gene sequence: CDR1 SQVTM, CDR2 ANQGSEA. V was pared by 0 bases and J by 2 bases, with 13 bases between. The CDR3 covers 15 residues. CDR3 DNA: TGCAGCGTTGAAGATCGTGTTTGGGGGAACTATGGCTACACCTTC. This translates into CSVEDRVWGNYGYTF.

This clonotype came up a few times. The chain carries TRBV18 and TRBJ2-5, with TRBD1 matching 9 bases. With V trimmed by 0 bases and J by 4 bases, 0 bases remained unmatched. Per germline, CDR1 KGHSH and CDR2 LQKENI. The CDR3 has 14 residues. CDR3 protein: CASSPPDRGETQYF. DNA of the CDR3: TGTGCCAGCTCACCACCGGACAGGGGAGAGACCCAGTACTTC.

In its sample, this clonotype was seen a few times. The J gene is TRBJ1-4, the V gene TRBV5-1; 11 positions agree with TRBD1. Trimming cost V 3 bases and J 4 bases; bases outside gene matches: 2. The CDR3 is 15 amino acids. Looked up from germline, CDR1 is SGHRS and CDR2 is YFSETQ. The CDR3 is CASSSGTGGNEKLFF. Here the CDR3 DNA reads TGCGCCAGCAGCTCCGGGACAGGGGGTAATGAAAAACTGTTTTTT.

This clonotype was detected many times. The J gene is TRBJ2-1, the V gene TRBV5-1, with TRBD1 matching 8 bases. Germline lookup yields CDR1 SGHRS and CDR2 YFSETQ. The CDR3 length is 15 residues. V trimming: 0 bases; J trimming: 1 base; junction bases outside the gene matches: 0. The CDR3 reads CASSLGTGSYNEQFF. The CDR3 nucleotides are TGCGCCAGCAGCTTGGGGACAGGGTCCTACAATGAGCAGTTCTTC.

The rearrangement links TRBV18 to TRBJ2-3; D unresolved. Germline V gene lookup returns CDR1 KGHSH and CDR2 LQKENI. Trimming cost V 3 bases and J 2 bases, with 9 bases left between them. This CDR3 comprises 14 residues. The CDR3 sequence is CASSPGAPTDTQYF. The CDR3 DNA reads TGTGCCAGCTCACCCGGTGCACCCACAGATACGCAGTATTTT.

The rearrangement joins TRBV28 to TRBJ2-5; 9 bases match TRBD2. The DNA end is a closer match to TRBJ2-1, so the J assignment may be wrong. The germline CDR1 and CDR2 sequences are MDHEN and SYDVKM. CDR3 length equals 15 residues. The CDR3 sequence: CASSPSGGLGNEQFF. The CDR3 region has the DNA TGTGCCAGCAGCCCGAGCGGGGGGCTTGGCAATGAGCAGTTCTTC.

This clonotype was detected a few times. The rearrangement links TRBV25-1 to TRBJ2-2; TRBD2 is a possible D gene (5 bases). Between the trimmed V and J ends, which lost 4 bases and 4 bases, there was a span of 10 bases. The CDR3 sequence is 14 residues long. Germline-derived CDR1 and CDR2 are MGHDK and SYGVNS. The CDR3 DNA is TGTGCCAGCAGTGGGGCAGGAGGCACCGGGGAGCTGTTTTTT. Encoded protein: CASSGAGGTGELFF.

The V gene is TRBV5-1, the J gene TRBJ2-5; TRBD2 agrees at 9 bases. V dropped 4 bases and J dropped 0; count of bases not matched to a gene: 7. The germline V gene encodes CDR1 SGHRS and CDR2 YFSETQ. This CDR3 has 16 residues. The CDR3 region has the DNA TGCGCCAGCAGCCCTCTAGCGGGGAGGTACCAAGAGACCCAGTACTTC. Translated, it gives CASSPLAGRYQETQYF.

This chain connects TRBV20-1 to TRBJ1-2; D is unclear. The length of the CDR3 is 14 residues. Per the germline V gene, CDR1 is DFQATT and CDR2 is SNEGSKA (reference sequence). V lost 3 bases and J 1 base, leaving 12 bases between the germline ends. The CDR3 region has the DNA TGCAGTGCTAGGGACCTATCATTTAACTATGGCTACACCTTC. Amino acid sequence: CSARDLSFNYGYTF.

The CDR3 DNA is TGTGCCACCGGATTTCCTCCCAGCTACGAGCAGTACTTC. This sequence encodes CATGFPPSYEQYF. This sequence joins TRBV7-9 and TRBJ2-7; D remains ambiguous. The ends were cut back, 10 bases at V and 3 bases at J, with 16 bases in the middle. The CDR3 runs to 13 residues. Germline CDR1 is SEHNR and CDR2 is FQNEAQ (reference sequence).

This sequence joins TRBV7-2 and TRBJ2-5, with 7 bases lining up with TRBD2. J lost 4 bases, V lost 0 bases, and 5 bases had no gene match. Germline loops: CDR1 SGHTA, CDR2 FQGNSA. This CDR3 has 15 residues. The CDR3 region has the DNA TGTGCCAGCAGCTTAGCGCGGGGGAGGCCAGAGACCCAGTACTTC. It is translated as CASSLARGRPETQYF.

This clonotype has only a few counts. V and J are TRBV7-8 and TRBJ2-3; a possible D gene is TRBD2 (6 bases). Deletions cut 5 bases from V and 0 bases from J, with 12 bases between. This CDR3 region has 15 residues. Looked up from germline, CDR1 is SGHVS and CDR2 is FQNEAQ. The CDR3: CASSTRDSSTDTQYF. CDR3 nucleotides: TGTGCCAGCAGCACCCGGGACTCGAGCACAGATACGCAGTATTTT.

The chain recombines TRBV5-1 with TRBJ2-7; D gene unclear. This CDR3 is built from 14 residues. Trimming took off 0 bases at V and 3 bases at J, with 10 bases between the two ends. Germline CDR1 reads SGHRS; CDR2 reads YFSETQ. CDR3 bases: TGCGCCAGCAGCTTGGCCGATAGCCGCTACGAGCAGTACTTC. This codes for CASSLADSRYEQYF.

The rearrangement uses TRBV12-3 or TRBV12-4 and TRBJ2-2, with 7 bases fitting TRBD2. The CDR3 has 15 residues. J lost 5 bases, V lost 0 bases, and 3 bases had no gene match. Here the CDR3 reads CASSLAIGGTGELFF. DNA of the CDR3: TGTGCCAGCAGTTTAGCGATCGGGGGGACCGGGGAGCTGTTTTTT.

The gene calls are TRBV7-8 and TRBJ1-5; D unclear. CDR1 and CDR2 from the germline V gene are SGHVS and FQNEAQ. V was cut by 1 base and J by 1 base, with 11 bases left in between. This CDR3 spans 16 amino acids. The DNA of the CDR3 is TGTGCCAGCAGCTTAGAGGCGGGGTTCAGCAATCAGCCCCAGCATTTT. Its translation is CASSLEAGFSNQPQHF.

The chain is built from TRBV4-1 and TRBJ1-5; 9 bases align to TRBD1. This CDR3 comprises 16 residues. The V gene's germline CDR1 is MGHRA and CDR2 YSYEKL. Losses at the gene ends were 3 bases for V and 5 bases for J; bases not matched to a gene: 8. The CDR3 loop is CASSHITGGHHQPQHF. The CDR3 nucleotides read TGCGCCAGCAGCCATATTACAGGGGGCCACCATCAGCCCCAGCATTTT.

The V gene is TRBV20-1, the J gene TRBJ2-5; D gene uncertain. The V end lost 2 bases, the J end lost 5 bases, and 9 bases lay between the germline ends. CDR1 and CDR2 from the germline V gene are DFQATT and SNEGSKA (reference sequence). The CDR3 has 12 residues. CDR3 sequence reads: CSARLQEETQYF. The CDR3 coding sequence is TGCAGTGCTAGACTTCAGGAGGAGACCCAGTACTTC.

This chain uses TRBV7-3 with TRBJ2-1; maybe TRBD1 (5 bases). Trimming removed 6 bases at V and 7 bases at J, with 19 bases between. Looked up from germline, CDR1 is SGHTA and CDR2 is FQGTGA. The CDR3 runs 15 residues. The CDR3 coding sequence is TGTGCCAGCAGTGGGTTGGTGGGGCCGGGTAATGAGCAGTTCTTC. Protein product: CASSGLVGPGNEQFF. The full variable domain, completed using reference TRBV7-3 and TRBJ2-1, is GAGVSQTPSNKVTEKGKYVELRCDPISGHTALYWYRQSLGQGPEFLIYFQGTGAADDSGLPNDRFFAVRPEGSVSTLKIQRTERGDSAVYLCASSGLVGPGNEQFFGPGTRLTVL.

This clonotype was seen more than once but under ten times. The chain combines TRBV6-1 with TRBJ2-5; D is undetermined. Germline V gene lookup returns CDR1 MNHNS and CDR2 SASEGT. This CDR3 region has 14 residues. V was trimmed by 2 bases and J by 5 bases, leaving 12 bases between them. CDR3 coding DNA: TGTGCCAGCAGTGAAAGACTGAGTTTGGAGACCCAGTACTTC. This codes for CASSERLSLETQYF.

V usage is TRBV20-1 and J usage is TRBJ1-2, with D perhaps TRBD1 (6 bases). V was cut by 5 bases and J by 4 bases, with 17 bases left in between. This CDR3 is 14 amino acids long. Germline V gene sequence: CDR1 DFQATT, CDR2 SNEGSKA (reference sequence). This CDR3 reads CSAPIGQTIYGYTF. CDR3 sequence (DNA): TGCAGTGCTCCCATCGGACAGACAATCTATGGCTACACCTTC.

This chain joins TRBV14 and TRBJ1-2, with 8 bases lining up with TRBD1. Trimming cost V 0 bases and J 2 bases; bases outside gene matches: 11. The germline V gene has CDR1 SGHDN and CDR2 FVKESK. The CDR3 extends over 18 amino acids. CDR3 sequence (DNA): TGTGCCAGCAGCCAAGATGTCCCAGGGGGCCTTTTAAACTATGGCTACACCTTC. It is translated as CASSQDVPGGLLNYGYTF.

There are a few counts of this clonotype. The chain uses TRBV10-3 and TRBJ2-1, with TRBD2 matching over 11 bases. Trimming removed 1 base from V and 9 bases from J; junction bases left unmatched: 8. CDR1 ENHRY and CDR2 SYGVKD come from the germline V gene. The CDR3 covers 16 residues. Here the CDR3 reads CAISEWSSGGRGEQFF. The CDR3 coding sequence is TGTGCCATCAGTGAGTGGTCTAGCGGGGGGCGAGGTGAGCAGTTCTTC.

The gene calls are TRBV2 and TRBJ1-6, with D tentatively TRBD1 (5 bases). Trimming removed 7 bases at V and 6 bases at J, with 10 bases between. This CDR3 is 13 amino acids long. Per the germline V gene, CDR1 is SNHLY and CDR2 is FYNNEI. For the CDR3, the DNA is TGTGCCAGCATGAGGGGAGGTAATTCACCCCTCCACTTT. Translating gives CASMRGGNSPLHF.

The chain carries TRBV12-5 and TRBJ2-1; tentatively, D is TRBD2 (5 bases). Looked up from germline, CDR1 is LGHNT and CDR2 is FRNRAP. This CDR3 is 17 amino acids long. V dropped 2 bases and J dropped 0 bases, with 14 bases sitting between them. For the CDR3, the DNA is TGTGCTAGTGGTTTGCCCAATTTGGGGAGCTCCTACAATGAGCAGTTCTTC. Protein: CASGLPNLGSSYNEQFF.

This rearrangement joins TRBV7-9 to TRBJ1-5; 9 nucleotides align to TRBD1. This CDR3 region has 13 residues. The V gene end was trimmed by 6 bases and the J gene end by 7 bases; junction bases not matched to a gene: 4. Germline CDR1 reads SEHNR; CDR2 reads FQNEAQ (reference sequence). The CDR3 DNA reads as TGTGCCAGCAGTGGACAGGGGCGACAGCCCCAGCATTTT. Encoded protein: CASSGQGRQPQHF. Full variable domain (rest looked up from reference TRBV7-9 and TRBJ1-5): DTGVSQNPRHKITKRGQNVTFRCDPISEHNRLYWYRQTLGQGPEFLTYFQNEAQLEKSRLLSDRFSAERPKGSFSTLEIQRTEQGDSAMYLCASSGQGRQPQHFGDGTRLSIL.

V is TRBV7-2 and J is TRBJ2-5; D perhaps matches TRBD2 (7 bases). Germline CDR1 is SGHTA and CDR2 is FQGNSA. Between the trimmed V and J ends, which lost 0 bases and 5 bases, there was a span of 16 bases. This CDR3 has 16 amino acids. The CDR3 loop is CASSLAHGGARETQYF. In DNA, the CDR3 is TGTGCCAGCAGCTTAGCCCATGGGGGGGCAAGGGAGACCCAGTACTTC.